This T cell receptor (beta chain) was sequenced for a study of spatial heterogeneity in lung cancer. The time point denotes: sample taken at primary tumor resection. Samples were donated by 72 untreated early-stage non-small cell lung cancer patients. TCRdb re-called the 5' RACE reads through MiXCR, storing one row per CDR3 protein. Of more than 2,500 distinct CDR3 sequences listed, roughly 7% are singletons. Study conclusions and caveats: Tumors with more nonsynonymous mutations had more expanded intratumoral alpha and beta TCRs.

By share, this clonotype counts as medium-sized. Its matching antigen is unknown. This CDR3 has 18 residues. Germline loops: CDR1 LGHNA, CDR2 YNFKEQ. V shed 0 bases, J shed 7 bases, and the junction held 9 bases outside the gene matches. This chain joins TRBV4-2 and TRBJ2-1; 13 positions agree with TRBD2. The input for sequencing was lung tumor tissue, taken at surgery. The TCR comes from a female donor with early-stage non-small cell lung cancer. CDR3 residues: CASSQDMTSGGSRNEQFF. The CDR3, as DNA: TGTGCCAGCAGCCAAGATATGACTAGCGGGGGGTCGAGGAATGAGCAGTTCTTC.